This TCR beta chain comes out of a study of beta chain features in type 1 diabetes. The CDR3 is 16 amino acids. The germline V gene encodes CDR1 GTSNPN and CDR2 SVGIG (reference sequence). V was trimmed by 2 bases and J by 3 bases, leaving 18 bases between them. Expressed TCRB transcripts were sequenced, since all the RNA that had been isolated was reverse transcribed. Measured with immunoSEQ multiplex PCR; TCRdb has only the in-frame clones, and not every one. This sample carries about 660,000 clones, over 12% of them seen once, and the ten largest clones take 0.03% to 0.04%. As regards this clone: The antigen is not known.

General study findings and limits: Moderate but significant shortening of TCRB CDR3s was recorded in all four CD4+ subsets from Type 1 diabetes patients.

This TCR derives from a man between 18 and 29 years old with type 1 diabetes. V and J are TRBV30 and TRBJ2-3; possible D gene TRBD1, 5 bases. The sample taken for sequencing was naive CD4+ T cells from blood. CDR3 amino acids: CAWSFGRAIRTDTQYF. In DNA form, the CDR3 reads TGTGCCTGGAGTTTTGGCAGGGCAATAAGAACAGATACGCAGTATTTT. The full variable domain, completed using reference TRBV30 and TRBJ2-3, is SQTIHQWPATLVQPVGSPLSLECTVEGTSNPNLYWYRQAAGRGLQLLFYSVGIGQISSEVPQNLSASRPQDRQFILSSKKLLLSDSGFYLCAWSFGRAIRTDTQYFGPGTRLTVL.